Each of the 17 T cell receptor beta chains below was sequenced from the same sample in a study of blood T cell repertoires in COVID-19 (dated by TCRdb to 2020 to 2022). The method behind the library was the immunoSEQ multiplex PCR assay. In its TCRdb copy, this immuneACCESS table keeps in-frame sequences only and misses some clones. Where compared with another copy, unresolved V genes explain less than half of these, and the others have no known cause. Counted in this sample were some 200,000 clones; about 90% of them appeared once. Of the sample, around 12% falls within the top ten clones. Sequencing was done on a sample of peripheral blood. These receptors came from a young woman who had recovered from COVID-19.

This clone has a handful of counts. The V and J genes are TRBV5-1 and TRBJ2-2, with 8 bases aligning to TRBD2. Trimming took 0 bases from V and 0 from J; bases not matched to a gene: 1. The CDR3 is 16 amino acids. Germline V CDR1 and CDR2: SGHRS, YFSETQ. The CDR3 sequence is CASSLVGRANTGELFF. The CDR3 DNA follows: TGCGCCAGCAGCTTGGTCGGGAGGGCGAACACCGGGGAGCTGTTTTTT.

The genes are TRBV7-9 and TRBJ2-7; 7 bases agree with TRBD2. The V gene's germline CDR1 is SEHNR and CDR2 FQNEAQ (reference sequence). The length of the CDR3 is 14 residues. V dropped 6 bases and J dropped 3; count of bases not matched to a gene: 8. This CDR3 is CASRELSGIYEQYF. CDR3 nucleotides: TGTGCCAGCAGAGAGCTAAGCGGGATCTACGAGCAGTACTTC. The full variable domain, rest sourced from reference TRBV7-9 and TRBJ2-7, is DTGVSQNPRHKITKRGQNVTFRCDPISEHNRLYWYRQTLGQGPEFLTYFQNEAQLEKSRLLSDRFSAERPKGSFSTLEIQRTEQGDSAMYLCASRELSGIYEQYFGPGTRLTVT.

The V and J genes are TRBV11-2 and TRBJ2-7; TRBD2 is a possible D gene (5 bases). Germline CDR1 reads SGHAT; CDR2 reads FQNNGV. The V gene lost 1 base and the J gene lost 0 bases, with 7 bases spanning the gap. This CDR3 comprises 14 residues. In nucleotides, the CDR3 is TGTGCCAGCAGCTTAGCGGGAAGCTCCTACGAGCAGTACTTC. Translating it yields CASSLAGSSYEQYF.

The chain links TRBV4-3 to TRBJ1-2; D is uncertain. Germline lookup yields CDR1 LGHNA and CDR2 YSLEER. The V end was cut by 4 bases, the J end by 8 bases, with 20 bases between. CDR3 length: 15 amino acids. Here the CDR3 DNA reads TGCGCCAGCAGCCCTCACCAGGCGAGGGTCGGCGGCTACACCTTC. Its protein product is CASSPHQARVGGYTF.

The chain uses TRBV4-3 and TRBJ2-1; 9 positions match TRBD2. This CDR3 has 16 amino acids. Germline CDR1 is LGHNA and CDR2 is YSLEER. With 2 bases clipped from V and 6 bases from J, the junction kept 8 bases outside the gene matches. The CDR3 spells CASSQTIAGEFNEQFF. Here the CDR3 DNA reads TGCGCCAGCAGCCAAACCATAGCGGGAGAGTTCAATGAGCAGTTCTTC.

CDR3 sequence (DNA): TGTGCCAGCAGTACCCCCATGTGGCAGAACACCGGGGAGCTGTTTTTT. Translation gives CASSTPMWQNTGELFF. This chain links TRBV28 with TRBJ2-2; D gene ambiguous. The V gene lost 5 bases and the J gene lost 1 base, with 14 bases spanning the gap. This CDR3 region has 16 residues. CDR1 and CDR2 (germline): MDHEN, SYDVKM.

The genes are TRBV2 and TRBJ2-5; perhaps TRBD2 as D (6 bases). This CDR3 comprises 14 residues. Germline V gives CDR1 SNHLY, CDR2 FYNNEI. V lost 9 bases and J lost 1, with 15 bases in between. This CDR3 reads CASFPGGIQETQYF. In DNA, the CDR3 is TGTGCCAGTTTCCCCGGAGGGATCCAAGAGACCCAGTACTTC.

The CDR3 sequence is CASSLEGLTNEQFF. CDR3 DNA sequence: TGTGCCAGCAGCTTAGAGGGACTTACCAATGAGCAGTTCTTC. V and J are TRBV7-9 and TRBJ2-1, with a weak D call TRBD2 (6 bases). Trimming pared 1 base from V and 6 bases from J, leaving 10 bases between. The CDR3 is 14 residues long. In germline, CDR1 is SEHNR, CDR2 FQNEAQ (reference sequence).

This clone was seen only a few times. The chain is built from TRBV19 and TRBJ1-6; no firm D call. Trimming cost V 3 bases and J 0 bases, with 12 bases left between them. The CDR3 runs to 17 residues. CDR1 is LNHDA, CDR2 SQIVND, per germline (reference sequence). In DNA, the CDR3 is TGTGCCAGTAGTATTGAACGTCCGAGCTCCTATAATTCACCCCTCCACTTT. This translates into CASSIERPSSYNSPLHF. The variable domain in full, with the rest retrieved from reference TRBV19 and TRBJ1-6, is DGGITQSPKYLFRKEGQNVTLSCEQNLNHDAMYWYRQDPGQGLRLIYYSQIVNDFQKGDIAEGYSVSREKKESFPLTVTSAQKNPTAFYLCASSIERPSSYNSPLHFGNGTRLTVT.

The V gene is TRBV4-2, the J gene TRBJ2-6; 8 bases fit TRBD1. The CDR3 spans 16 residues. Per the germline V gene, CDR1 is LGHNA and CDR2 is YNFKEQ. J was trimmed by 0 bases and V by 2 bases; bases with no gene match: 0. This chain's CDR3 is CASSQTGGSGANVLTF. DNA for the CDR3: TGTGCCAGCAGCCAAACAGGGGGCTCTGGGGCCAACGTCCTGACTTTC.

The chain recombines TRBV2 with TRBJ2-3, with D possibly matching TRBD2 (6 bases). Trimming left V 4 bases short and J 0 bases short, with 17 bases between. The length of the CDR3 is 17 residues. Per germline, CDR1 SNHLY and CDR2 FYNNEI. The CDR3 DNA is TGTGCCAGCAGTGCCTCTGGCGGGGCAACTAGCACAGATACGCAGTATTTT. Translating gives CASSASGGATSTDTQYF.

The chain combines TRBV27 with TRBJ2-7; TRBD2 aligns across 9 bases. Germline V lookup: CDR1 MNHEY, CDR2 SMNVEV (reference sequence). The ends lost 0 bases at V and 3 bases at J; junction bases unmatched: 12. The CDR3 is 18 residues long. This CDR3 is CASSLSPPGGGRVYEQYF. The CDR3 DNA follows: TGTGCCAGCAGTTTATCCCCCCCGGGGGGCGGGAGGGTCTACGAGCAGTACTTC.

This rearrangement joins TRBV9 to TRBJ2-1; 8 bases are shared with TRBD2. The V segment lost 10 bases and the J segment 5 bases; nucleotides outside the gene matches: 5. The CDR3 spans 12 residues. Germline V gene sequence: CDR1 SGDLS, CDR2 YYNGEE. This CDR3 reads CAPQLADNEQFF. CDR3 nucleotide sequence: TGTGCCCCACAACTAGCGGACAATGAGCAGTTCTTC. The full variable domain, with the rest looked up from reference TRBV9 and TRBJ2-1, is DSGVTQTPKHLITATGQRVTLRCSPRSGDLSVYWYQQSLDQGLQFLIQYYNGEERAKGNILERFSAQQFPDLHSELNLSSLELGDSALYFCAPQLADNEQFFGPGTRLTVL.

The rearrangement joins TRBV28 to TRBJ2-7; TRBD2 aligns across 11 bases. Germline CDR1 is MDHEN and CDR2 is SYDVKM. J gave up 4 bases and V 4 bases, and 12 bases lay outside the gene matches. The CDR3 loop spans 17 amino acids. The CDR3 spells CASSSLRTSGPPYEQYF. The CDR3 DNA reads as TGTGCCAGCAGTTCTCTCCGGACTAGCGGGCCACCATACGAGCAGTACTTC.

CDR3 bases: TGCGCCAGCAGGAAATACTTTTACGAGCAGTACTTC. This translates into CASRKYFYEQYF. J is TRBJ2-7 and V is TRBV5-1; no clear D. Trimming shortened V by 5 bases and J by 4 bases, and 10 bases separated the two germline ends. This CDR3 contains 12 residues. Germline V CDR1 and CDR2: SGHRS, YFSETQ.

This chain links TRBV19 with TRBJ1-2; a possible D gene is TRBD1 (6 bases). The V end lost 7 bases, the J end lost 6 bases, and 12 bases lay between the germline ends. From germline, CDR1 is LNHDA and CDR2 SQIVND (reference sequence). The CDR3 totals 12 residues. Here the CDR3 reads CASNSNRDGYTF. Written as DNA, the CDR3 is TGTGCCAGTAATTCGAACAGGGATGGCTACACCTTC.

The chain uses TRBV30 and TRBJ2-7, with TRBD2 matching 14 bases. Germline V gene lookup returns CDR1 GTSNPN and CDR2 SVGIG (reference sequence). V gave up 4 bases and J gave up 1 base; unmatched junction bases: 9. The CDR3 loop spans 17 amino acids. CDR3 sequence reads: CAWIEPGLAGVSYEQYF. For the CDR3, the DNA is TGTGCCTGGATCGAACCGGGACTAGCGGGAGTGTCCTACGAGCAGTACTTC.